This T cell receptor beta chain originates from a study of blood T cells in healthy people across ages. Study-wide points: Observed TCR beta diversity per million T cells went down as age went up. This fall followed a roughly linear course with age. Using unsorted PBMCs precluded a conclusive naive versus antigen-experienced comparison.

This clonotype was recorded a few times. No antigen is known for it. The people who gave samples were healthy Caucasians from Russia, aged about 6 to 95. Each donor gave roughly 9.8 milliliters of peripheral blood. After removal of 4 bases from V and 1 base from J, the junction contained 0 bases not matched to a gene. The germline gives CDR1 SQVTM, CDR2 ANQGSEA. The CDR3 runs to 13 residues. Primers used in a second PCR of about 6 to 11 cycles were a sample-barcoded 5' primer and a J-beta primer mix. Using its own MiXCR run on the 5' RACE reads, TCRdb lists one record per CDR3 protein. The table records more than 500,000 distinct CDR3 sequences, about 27% of them present only once. This same sample was also taken into another study, of T cells of mothers and their children.

V and J are TRBV29-1 and TRBJ2-5; TRBD2 agrees at 10 bases. The receptor was derived from a boy aged 2 to 10 in good health. Sequencing used blood. CDR3 nucleotides: TGCAGCGTTGGACTAGCGGGCCAAGAGACCCAGTACTTC. It yields the protein CSVGLAGQETQYF.